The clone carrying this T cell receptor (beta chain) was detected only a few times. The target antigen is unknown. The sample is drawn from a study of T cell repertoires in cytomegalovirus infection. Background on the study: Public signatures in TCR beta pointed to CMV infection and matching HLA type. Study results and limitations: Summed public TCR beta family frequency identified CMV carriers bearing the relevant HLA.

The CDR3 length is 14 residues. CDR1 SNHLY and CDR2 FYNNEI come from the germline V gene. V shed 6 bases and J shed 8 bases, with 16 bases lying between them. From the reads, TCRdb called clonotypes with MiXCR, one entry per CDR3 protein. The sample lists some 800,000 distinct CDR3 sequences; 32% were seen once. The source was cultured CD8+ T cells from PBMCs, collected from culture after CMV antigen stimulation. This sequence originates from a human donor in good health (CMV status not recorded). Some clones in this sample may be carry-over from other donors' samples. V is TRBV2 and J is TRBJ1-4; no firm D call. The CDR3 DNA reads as TGTGCCAGCAGCAACCCGGGGAAGGAGGAAAAACTGTTTTTT. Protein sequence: CASSNPGKEEKLFF.